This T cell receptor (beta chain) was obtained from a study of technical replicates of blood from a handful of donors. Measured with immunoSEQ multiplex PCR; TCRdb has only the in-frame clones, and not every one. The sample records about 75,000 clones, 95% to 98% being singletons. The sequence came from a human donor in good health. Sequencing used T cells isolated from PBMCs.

CDR3 DNA: TGTGCCAGCAGCCTGGGACTAGCGGGAGCTGGTTTGGGGGATACGCAGTATTTT. Translating it yields CASSLGLAGAGLGDTQYF. The chain is built from TRBV9 and TRBJ2-3, with 14 bases identical to TRBD2. V dropped 4 bases and J dropped 6; count of bases not matched to a gene: 13. Per germline, CDR1 SGDLS and CDR2 YYNGEE. The CDR3 runs to 18 residues.